A single sample is the source of the 8 T cell receptor beta chains below, sequenced in a study of cytotoxic CD8 clonotypes in ibrutinib-treated CLL. The assay was immunoSEQ multiplex PCR, and TCRdb's table has in-frame clones only and misses some. Here the sample spans under 200,000 clones, roughly 80% being singletons. The sample in question was PBMCs, obtained after 12 months of ibrutinib treatment. Source of these receptors: a human donor with chronic lymphocytic leukemia.

The chain joins TRBV11-2 to TRBJ2-7, with D perhaps TRBD1 or TRBD2 (5 bases each). Trimming removed 1 base from V and 0 bases from J, with 22 bases in between. This CDR3 has 19 residues. Germline CDR1 SGHAT, CDR2 FQNNGV. The CDR3 nucleotides read TGTGCCAGCAGCTTAGTCTTCGGTGGAATCGGGGCCAGCTCCTACGAGCAGTACTTC. It codes for CASSLVFGGIGASSYEQYF.

This clone has just a few counts. The chain has TRBV30 and TRBJ1-2, with 8 positions matching TRBD1. The CDR3 sequence is 12 residues long. Trimming at V came to 2 bases and at J to 5 bases, leaving 1 base not matched to a gene. Germline V gene data show CDR1 as GTSNPN and CDR2 as SVGIG (reference sequence). In DNA, the CDR3 is TGTGCCTGGAGTACAGGGGGATATGGCTACACCTTC. Its protein is CAWSTGGYGYTF.

This rearrangement joins TRBV6-5 to TRBJ2-7; D remains unclear. The germline gives CDR1 MNHEY, CDR2 SVGAGI. The V gene lost 2 bases and the J gene lost 5 bases, with 13 bases spanning the gap. CDR3 length: 14 amino acids. CDR3 amino acids: CASSYRLSNDEQYF. The CDR3 nucleotides are TGTGCCAGCAGTTACAGGTTATCCAATGACGAGCAGTACTTC.

The chain links TRBV11-2 to TRBJ1-2; TRBD1 matches at 7 bases. The junction had 9 bases not matched to a gene; V was cut back by 4 bases and J by 7 bases. This CDR3 is built from 14 residues. Germline loops: CDR1 SGHAT, CDR2 FQNNGV. CDR3 residues: CASSSDRRGPGYTF. CDR3 DNA: TGTGCCAGCAGCTCCGATAGAAGGGGGCCTGGCTACACCTTC.

V and J are TRBV5-1 and TRBJ2-7; D call uncertain. This CDR3 spans 15 amino acids. Germline V gene sequence: CDR1 SGHRS, CDR2 YFSETQ. The V and J ends lost 0 bases and 0 bases respectively, with 10 bases between them. The CDR3 DNA reads TGCGCCAGCAGCTTGGAAGCGCGAATCTCCTACGAGCAGTACTTC. Protein sequence: CASSLEARISYEQYF.

This chain links TRBV11-1 with TRBJ1-2, with D maybe TRBD1 (6 bases). The CDR3 runs to 12 residues. Germline V gives CDR1 SGHAT, CDR2 FQDESV (reference sequence). Trimming stripped 4 bases from V and 5 bases from J, with 8 bases between. In DNA, the CDR3 is TGTGCCAGCAGCTCGGACAGATATGGCTACACCTTC. As protein: CASSSDRYGYTF.

The chain recombines TRBV18 with TRBJ2-7; 7 bases line up with TRBD1. This CDR3 has 17 residues. V trimming: 5 bases; J trimming: 4 bases; junction bases outside the gene matches: 17. In germline, CDR1 is KGHSH, CDR2 LQKENI. CDR3 residues: CASSGRDSEILGYEQYF. The CDR3 bases are TGTGCCAGCTCAGGCCGGGACAGTGAAATTTTAGGTTACGAGCAGTACTTC. Supplemented by reference TRBV18 and TRBJ2-7, the full variable domain reads NAGVMQNPRHLVRRRGQEARLRCSPMKGHSHVYWYRQLPEEGLKFMVYLQKENIIDESGMPKERFSAEFPKEGPSILRIQQVVRGDSAAYFCASSGRDSEILGYEQYFGPGTRLTVT.

The genes are TRBV10-3 and TRBJ2-1, with D possibly called TRBD1 or TRBD2 (5 bases each). Germline CDR1 reads ENHRY; CDR2 reads SYGVKD. The length of the CDR3 is 9 residues. V lost 10 bases, J lost 10 bases, and 8 bases lay in between. CDR3: CATGTEQFF. The CDR3, as DNA: TGTGCCACCGGGACGGAGCAGTTCTTC.